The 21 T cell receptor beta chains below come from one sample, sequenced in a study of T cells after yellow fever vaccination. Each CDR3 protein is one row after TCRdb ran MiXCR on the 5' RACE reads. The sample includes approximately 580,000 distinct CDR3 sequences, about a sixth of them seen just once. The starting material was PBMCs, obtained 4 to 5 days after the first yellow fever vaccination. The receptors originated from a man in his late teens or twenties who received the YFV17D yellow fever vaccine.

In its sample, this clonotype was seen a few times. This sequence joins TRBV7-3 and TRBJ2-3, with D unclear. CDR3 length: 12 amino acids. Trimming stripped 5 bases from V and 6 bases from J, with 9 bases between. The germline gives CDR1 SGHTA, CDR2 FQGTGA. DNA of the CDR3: TGTGCCAGCAGCCAACCTACGGATACGCAGTATTTT. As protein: CASSQPTDTQYF. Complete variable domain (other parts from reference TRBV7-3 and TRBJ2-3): GAGVSQTPSNKVTEKGKYVELRCDPISGHTALYWYRQSLGQGPEFLIYFQGTGAADDSGLPNDRFFAVRPEGSVSTLKIQRTERGDSAVYLCASSQPTDTQYFGPGTRLTVL.

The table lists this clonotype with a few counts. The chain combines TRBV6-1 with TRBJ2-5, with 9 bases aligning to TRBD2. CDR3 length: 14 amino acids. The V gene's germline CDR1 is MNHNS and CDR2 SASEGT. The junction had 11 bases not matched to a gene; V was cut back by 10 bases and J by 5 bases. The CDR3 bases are TGTGCCACCTATTATAGCGGGGGCTTTGAGACCCAGTACTTC. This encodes CATYYSGGFETQYF.

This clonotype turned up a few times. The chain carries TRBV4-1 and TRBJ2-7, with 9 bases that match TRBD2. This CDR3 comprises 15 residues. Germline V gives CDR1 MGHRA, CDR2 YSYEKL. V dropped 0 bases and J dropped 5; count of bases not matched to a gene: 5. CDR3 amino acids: CASSQDHSGGNEQYV. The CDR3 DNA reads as TGCGCCAGCAGCCAAGATCATAGCGGGGGAAACGAGCAGTACGTC.

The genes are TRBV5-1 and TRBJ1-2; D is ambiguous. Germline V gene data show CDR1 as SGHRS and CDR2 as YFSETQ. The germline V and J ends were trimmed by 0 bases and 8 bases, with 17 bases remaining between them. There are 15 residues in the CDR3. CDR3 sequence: CASSLAARPRRGYTF. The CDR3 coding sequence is TGCGCCAGCAGCTTGGCCGCGAGACCCAGGAGGGGCTACACCTTC.

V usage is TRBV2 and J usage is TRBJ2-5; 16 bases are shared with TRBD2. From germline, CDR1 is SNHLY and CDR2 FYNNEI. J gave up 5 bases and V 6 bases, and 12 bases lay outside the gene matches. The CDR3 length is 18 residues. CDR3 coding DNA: TGTGCCAGCAGCCCGGGACTAGCGGGGGGGCGCGGTGGGGAGACCCAGTACTTC. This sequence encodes CASSPGLAGGRGGETQYF.

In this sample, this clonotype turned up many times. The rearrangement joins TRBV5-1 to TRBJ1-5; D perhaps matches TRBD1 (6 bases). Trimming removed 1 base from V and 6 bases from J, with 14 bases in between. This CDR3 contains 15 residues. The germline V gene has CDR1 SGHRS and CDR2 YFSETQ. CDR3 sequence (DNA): TGCGCCAGCAGCTTGTTGCCAGGGGCGGGTCAGCCCCAGCATTTT. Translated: CASSLLPGAGQPQHF.

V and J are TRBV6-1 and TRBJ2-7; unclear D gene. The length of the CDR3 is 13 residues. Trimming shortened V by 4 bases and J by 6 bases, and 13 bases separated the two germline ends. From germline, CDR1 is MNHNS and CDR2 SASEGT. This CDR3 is CASSARTDSEQYV. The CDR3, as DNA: TGTGCCAGCAGTGCCCGGACGGATTCCGAGCAGTACGTC.

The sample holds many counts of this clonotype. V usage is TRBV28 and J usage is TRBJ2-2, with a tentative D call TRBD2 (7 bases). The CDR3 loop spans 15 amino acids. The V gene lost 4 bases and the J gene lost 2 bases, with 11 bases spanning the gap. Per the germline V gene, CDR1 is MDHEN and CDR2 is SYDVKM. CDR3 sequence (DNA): TGTGCCAGCAGTTCCCCGGGGGGCAACACCGGGGAGCTGTTTTTT. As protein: CASSSPGGNTGELFF.

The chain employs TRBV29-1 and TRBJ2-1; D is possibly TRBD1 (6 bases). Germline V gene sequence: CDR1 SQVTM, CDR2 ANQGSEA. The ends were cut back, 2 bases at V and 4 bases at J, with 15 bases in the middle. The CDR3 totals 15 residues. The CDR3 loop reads CSVELQGRLYNEQFF. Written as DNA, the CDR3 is TGCAGCGTTGAATTACAGGGTAGGCTATACAATGAGCAGTTCTTC.

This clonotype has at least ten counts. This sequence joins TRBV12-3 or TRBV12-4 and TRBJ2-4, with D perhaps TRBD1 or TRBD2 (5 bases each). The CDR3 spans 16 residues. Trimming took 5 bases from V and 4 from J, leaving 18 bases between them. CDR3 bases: TGTGCCAGCAGTCTTGGATTCGGGACCGAGAAAAACATTCAGTACTTC. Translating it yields CASSLGFGTEKNIQYF.

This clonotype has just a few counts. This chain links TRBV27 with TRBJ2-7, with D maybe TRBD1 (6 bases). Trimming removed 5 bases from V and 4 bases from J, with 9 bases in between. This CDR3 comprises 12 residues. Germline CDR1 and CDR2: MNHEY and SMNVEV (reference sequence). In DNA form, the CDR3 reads TGTGCCAGCAGTAACAGGGTTTACGAGCAGTACGTC. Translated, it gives CASSNRVYEQYV.

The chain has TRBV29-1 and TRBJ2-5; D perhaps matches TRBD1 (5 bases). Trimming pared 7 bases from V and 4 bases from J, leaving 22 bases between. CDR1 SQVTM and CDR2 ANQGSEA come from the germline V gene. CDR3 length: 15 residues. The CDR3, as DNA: TGCAGCGCCCTTCACATCGGCAGGGTTGTAGAGACCCAGTACTTC. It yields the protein CSALHIGRVVETQYF.

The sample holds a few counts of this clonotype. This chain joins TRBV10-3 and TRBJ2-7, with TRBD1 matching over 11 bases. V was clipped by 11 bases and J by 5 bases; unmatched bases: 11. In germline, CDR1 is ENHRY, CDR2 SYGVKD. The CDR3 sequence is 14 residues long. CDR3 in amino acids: CASSPGQGEHEQYF. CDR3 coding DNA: TGTGCCTCGAGCCCGGGACAGGGGGAACACGAGCAGTACTTC.

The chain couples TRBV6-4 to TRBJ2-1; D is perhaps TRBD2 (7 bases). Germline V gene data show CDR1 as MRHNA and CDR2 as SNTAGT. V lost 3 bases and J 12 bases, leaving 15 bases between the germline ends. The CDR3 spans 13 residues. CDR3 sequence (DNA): TGTGCCAGCAGTGAAGGGGGGGGCTCTCGGCAGTTCTTC. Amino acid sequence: CASSEGGGSRQFF.

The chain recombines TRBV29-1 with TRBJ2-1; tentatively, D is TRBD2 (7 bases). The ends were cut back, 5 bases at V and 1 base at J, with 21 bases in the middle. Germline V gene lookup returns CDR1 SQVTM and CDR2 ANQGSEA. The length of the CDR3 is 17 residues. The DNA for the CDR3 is TGCAGCGTTACAGGGAGGTCGATCGGGGGGTCCTACAATGAGCAGTTCTTC. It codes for CSVTGRSIGGSYNEQFF.

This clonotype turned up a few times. The CDR3 DNA is TGTGCCAGCAGCCGAGAGGGACTAGCGGGGGATACGCAGTATTTT. Translating it yields CASSREGLAGDTQYF. The rearrangement joins TRBV7-8 to TRBJ2-3; 13 bases align to TRBD2. Looked up from germline, CDR1 is SGHVS and CDR2 is FQNEAQ. The ends lost 5 bases at V and 6 bases at J; junction bases unmatched: 5. The CDR3 is 15 residues long.

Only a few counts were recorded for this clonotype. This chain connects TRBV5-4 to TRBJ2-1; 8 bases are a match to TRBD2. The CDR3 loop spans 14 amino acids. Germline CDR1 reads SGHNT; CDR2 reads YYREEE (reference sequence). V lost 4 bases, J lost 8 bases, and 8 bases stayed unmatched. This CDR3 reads CASSATGGEDEQFF. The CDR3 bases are TGTGCCAGCAGCGCTACGGGGGGGGAGGATGAGCAGTTCTTC.

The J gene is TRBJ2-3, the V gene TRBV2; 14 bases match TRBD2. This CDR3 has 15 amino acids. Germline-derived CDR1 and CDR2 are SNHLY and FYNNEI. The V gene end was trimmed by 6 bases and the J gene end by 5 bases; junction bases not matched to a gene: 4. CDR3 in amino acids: CASSGLAGGGDTQYF. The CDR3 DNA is TGTGCCAGCAGCGGACTAGCGGGGGGAGGAGATACGCAGTATTTT.

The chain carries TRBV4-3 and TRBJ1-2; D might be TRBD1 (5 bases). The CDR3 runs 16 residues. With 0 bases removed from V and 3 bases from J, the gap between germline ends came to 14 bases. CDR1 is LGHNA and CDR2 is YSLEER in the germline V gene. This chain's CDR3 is CASSQDLGDRDYGYTF. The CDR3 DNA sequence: TGCGCCAGCAGCCAAGATCTAGGGGATAGGGACTATGGCTACACCTTC.

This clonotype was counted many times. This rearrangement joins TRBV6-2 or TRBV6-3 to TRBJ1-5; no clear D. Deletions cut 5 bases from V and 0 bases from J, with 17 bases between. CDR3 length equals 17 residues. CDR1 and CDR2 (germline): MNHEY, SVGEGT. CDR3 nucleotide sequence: TGTGCCAGCAGTCGGACCCGGCCGCTATATAGCAATCAGCCCCAGCATTTT. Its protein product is CASSRTRPLYSNQPQHF.

As DNA, the CDR3 is TGTGCCAGCTCACCACGGGGGCTTGGGGAAAAACTGTTTTTT. This codes for CASSPRGLGEKLFF. The chain carries TRBV18 and TRBJ1-4; D is perhaps TRBD1 (6 bases). Germline CDR1 and CDR2: KGHSH and LQKENI. The CDR3 contains 14 residues. Trimming removed 1 base from V and 8 bases from J, with 11 bases in between.